This T cell receptor (beta chain) was found in a study of blood T cells in healthy people across ages. For every donor, a draw yielded around 10 milliliters of peripheral blood. Researchers isolated at least 7 million PBMCs per sample. In regard to this clonotype: Its antigen is unknown.

A J-beta primer mix and a sample-barcoded 5' primer were used in a second PCR of about 7 to 11 cycles. A template-switch adaptor that had 12 random nucleotides put a tag on each cDNA molecule. TCRdb used MiXCR to reprocess the 5' RACE reads, holding one entry per CDR3 protein. The sample includes about 1.6 million distinct CDR3 sequences, around 36% of them seen just once. Study results and caveats: Diversity was higher, and naive CD4+ cells more numerous, in long-lived donors than in aged donors.

Trimming took 7 bases from V and 0 from J; bases not matched to a gene: 20. This CDR3 is 20 amino acids long. CDR1 and CDR2 from the germline V gene are SNHLY and FYNNEI. The receptor was derived from a woman between 25 and 40 years old in good health. J is TRBJ2-3 and V is TRBV2, with 9 nucleotides matching TRBD1. The sample consisted of blood. CDR3 amino acids: CASTITRDGTGSWSTDTQYF. The CDR3 nucleotides read TGTGCCAGCACCATAACCCGGGACGGGACAGGGTCGTGGAGCACAGATACGCAGTATTTT.